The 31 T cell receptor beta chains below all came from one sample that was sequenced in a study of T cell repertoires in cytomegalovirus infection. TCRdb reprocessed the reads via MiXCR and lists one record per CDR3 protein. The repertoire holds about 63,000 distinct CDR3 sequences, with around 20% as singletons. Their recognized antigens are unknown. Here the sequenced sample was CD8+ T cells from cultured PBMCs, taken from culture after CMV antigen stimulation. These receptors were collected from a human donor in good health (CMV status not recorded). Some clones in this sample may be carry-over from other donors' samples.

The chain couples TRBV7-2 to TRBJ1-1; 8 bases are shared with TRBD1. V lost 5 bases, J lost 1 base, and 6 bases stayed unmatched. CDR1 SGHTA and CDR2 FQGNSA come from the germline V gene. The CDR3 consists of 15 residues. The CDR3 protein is CASSVDRAANTEAFF. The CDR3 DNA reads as TGTGCCAGCAGCGTGGACAGGGCAGCGAACACTGAAGCTTTCTTT. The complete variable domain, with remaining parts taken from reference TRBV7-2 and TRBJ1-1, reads GAGVSQSPSNKVTEKGKDVELRCDPISGHTALYWYRQSLGQGLEFLIYFQGNSAPDKSGLPSDRFSAERTGGSVSTLTIQRTQQEDSAVYLCASSVDRAANTEAFFGQGTRLTVV.

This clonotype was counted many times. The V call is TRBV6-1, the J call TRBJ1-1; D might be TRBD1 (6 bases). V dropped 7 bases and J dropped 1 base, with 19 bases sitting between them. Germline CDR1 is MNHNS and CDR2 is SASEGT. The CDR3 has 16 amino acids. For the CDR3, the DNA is TGTGCCAGCACCTTCCCGGGACACGGAGGGAACACTGAAGCTTTCTTT. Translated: CASTFPGHGGNTEAFF.

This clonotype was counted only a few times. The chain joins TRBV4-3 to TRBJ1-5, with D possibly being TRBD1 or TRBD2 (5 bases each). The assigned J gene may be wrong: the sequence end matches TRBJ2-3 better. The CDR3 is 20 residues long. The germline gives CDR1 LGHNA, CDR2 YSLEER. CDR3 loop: CASSPPRPGTGPYSNQPQYF. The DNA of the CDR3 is TGCGCCAGCAGCCCCCCTCGCCCCGGGACCGGACCGTATAGCAATCAGCCCCAGTATTTT.

In nucleotides, the CDR3 is TGTGCCAGCAGCTCAACCAGCGGGGGGGGAGCCCAAGAGACCCAGTACTTC. This encodes CASSSTSGGGAQETQYF. The V gene is TRBV13, the J gene TRBJ2-5; 10 bases are a match to TRBD2. CDR1 and CDR2 from the germline V gene are PRHDT and FYEKMQ (reference sequence). V shed 4 bases, J shed 1 base, and the junction held 9 bases outside the gene matches. The CDR3 is made up of 17 amino acids.

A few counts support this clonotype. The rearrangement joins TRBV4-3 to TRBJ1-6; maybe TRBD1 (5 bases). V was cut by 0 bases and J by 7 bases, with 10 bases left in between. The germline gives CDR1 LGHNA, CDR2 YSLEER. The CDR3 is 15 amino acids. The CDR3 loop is CASSQDRDSNSPLHF. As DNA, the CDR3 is TGCGCCAGCAGCCAAGACCGGGACTCCAATTCACCCCTCCACTTT.

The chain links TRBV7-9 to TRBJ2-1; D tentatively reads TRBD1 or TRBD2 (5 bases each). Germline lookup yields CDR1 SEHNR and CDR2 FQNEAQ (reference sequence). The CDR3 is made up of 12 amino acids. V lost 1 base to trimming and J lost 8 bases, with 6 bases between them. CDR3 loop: CASSLGGYEQFF. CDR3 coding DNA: TGTGCCAGCAGCTTAGGGGGGTATGAGCAGTTCTTC.

In DNA, the CDR3 is TGTGCCAGCAGTTCCGGGACCGGAGGCTACGAGCAGTACTTC. Translated: CASSSGTGGYEQYF. The chain carries TRBV6-2 or TRBV6-3 and TRBJ2-7; perhaps D is TRBD1 or TRBD2 (5 bases each). V lost 4 bases, J lost 3 bases, and 13 bases lay in between. CDR3 length: 14 amino acids. CDR1 MNHEY and CDR2 SVGEGT come from the germline V gene.

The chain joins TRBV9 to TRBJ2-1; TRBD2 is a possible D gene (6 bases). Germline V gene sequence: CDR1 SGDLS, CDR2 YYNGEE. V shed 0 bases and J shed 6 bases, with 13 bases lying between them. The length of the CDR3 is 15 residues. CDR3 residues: CASSVGGTLGNEQFF. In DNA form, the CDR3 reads TGTGCCAGCAGCGTAGGGGGGACTCTCGGCAATGAGCAGTTCTTC.

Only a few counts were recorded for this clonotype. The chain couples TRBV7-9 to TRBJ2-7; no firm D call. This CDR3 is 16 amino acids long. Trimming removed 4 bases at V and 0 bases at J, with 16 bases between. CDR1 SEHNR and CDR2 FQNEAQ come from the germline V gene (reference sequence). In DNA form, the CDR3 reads TGTGCCAGCAGCTACGCCCGGCGGAAGAGCTCCTACGAGCAGTACTTC. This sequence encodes CASSYARRKSSYEQYF.

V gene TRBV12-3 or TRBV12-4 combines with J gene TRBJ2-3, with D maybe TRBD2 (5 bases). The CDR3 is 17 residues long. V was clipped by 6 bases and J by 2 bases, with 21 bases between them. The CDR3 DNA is TGTGCCAGCAGCCGATCTCCTATGGACTTCTCCACAGATACGCAGTATTTT. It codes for CASSRSPMDFSTDTQYF.

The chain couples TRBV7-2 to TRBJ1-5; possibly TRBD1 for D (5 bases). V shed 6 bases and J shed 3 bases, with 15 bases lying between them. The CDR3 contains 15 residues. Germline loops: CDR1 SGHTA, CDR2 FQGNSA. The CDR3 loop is CASSGQGYYNQPQHF. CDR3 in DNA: TGTGCCAGCAGTGGTCAGGGTTACTACAATCAGCCCCAGCATTTT.

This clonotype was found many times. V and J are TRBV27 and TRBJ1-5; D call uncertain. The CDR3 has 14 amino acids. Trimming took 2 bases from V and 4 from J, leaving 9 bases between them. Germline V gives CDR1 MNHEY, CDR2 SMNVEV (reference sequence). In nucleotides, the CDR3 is TGTGCCAGCAGTTTAACGGGAGTTAATCAGCCCCAGCATTTT. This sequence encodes CASSLTGVNQPQHF.

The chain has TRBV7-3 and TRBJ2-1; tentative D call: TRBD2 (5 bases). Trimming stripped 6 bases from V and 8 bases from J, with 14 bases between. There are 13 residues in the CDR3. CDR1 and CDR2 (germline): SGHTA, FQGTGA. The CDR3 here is CASRDGLNYEQFF. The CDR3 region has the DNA TGTGCCAGCAGAGATGGACTTAACTATGAGCAGTTCTTC.

Written as DNA, the CDR3 is TGCGCCAGCAGCCAAGAAACGAGGGGACTAGCGGGGGGTCTAAGTGAGCAGTTCTTC. Protein sequence: CASSQETRGLAGGLSEQFF. The genes are TRBV4-1 and TRBJ2-1, with 15 bases matching TRBD2. The V gene's germline CDR1 is MGHRA and CDR2 YSYEKL. The CDR3 is 19 amino acids. Germline trimming cut 0 bases from V and 9 bases from J; bases unmatched to any gene: 12.

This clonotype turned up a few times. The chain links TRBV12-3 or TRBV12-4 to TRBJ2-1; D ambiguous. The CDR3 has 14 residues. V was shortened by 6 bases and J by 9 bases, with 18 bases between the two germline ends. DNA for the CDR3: TGTGCCAGCAGCCCCACACCGGGTAGGGCTGAGCAGTTCTTC. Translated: CASSPTPGRAEQFF.

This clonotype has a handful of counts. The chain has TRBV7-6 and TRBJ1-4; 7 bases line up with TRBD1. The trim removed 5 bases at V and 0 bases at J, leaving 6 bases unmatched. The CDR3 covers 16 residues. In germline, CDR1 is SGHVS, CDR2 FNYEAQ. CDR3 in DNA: TGTGCCAGCAGCCCCGGGACAGTCGCAACTAATGAAAAACTGTTTTTT. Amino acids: CASSPGTVATNEKLFF.

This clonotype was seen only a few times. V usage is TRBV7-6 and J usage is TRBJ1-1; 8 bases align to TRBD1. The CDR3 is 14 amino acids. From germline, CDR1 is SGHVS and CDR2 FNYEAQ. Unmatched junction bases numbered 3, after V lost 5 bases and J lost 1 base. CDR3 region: CASSGQGANTEAFF. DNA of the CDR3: TGTGCCAGCAGCGGACAGGGCGCGAACACTGAAGCTTTCTTT.

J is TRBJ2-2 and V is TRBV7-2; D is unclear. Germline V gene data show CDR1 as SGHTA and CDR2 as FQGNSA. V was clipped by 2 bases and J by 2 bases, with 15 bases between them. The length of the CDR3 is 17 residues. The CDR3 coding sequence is TGTGCCAGCAGCTTATCACTTGAAGGCGGCAACACCGGGGAGCTGTTTTTT. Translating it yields CASSLSLEGGNTGELFF.

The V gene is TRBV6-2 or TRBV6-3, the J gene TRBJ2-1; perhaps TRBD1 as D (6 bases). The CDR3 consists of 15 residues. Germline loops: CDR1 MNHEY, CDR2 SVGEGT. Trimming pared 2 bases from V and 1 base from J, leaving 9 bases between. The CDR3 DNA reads TGTGCCAGCAGTTACCTACAGGGTTCCTACAATGAGCAGTTCTTC. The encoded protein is CASSYLQGSYNEQFF.

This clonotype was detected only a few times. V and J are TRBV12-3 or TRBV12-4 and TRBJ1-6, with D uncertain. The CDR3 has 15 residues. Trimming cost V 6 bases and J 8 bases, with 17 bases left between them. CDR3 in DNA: TGTGCCAGCAGGCCAGCAGTCATTACTGATTCACCCCTCCACTTT. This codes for CASRPAVITDSPLHF.

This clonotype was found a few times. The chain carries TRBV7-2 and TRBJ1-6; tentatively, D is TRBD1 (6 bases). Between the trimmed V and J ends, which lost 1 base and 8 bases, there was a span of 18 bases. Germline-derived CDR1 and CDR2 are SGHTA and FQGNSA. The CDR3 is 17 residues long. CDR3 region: CASSLGGGLRKDSPLHF. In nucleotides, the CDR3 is TGTGCCAGCAGCTTAGGTGGGGGGCTCAGAAAAGATTCACCCCTCCACTTT.

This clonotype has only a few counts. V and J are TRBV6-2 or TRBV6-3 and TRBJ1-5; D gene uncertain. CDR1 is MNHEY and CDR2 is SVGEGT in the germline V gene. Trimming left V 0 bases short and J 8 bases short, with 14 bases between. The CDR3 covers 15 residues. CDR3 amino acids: CASSYSGAPREPQHF. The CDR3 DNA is TGTGCCAGCAGTTACTCGGGCGCGCCAAGGGAGCCCCAGCATTTT.

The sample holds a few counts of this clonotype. The CDR3 region has the DNA TGTGCCAGCAGTTTCCTTGCCGACGGACTAAAATACAGCTCCTATAATTCACCCCTCCACTTT. This gives the protein CASSFLADGLKYSSYNSPLHF. V gene TRBV28 combines with J gene TRBJ1-6; D is unresolved. Germline V gives CDR1 MDHEN, CDR2 SYDVKM. The length of the CDR3 is 21 residues. Trimming removed 3 bases from V and 0 bases from J, with 24 bases in between.

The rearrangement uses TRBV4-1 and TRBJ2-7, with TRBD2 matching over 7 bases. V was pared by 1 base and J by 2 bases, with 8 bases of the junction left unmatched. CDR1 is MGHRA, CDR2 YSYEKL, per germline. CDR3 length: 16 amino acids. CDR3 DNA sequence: TGCGCCAGCAGCCAAGTTTGGGGGGGGACGACCTACGAGCAGTACTTC. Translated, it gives CASSQVWGGTTYEQYF.

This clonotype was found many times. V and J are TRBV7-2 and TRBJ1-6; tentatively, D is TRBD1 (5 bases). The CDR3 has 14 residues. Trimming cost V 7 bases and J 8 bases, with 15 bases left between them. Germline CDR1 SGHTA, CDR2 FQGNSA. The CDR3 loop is CASTADLGDSPLHF. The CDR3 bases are TGTGCCAGCACCGCGGACTTAGGGGATTCACCCCTCCACTTT.

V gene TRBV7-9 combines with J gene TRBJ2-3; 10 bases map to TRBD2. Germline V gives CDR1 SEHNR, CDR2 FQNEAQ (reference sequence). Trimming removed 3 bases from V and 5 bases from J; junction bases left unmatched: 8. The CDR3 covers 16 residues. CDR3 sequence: CASSFPAGGPKDTQYF. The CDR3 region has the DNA TGTGCCAGCAGCTTTCCAGCGGGGGGGCCAAAAGATACGCAGTATTTT.

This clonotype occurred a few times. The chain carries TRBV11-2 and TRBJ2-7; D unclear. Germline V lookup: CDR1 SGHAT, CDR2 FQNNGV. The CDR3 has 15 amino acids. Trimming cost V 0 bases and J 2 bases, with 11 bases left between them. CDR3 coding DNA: TGTGCCAGCAGCTTAGATCACCAGGTTACCTACGAGCAGTACTTC. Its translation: CASSLDHQVTYEQYF.

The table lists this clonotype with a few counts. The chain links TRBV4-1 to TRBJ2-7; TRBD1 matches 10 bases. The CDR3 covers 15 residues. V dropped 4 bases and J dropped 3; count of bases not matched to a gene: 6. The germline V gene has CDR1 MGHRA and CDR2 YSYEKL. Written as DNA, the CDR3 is TGCGCCAGCAGCCTCATGGACAGGGGGGACTACGAGCAGTACTTC. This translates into CASSLMDRGDYEQYF.

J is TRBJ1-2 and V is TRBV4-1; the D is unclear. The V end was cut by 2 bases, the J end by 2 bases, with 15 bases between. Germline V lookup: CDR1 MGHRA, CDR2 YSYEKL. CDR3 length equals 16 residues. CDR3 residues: CASSQSTPATNYGYTF. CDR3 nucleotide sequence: TGCGCCAGCAGCCAATCGACACCCGCAACGAACTATGGCTACACCTTC.

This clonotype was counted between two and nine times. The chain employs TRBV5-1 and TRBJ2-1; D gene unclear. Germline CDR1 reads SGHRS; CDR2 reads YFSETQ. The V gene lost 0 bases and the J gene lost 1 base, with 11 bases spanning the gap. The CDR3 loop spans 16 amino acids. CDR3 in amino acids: CASSLVAVSSYNEQFF. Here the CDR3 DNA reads TGCGCCAGCAGCTTGGTAGCCGTGTCGTCCTACAATGAGCAGTTCTTC.

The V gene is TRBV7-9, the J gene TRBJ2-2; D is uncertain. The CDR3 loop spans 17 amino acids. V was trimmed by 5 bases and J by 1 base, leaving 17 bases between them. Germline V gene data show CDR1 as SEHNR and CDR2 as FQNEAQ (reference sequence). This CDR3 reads CASSLASTIWNTGELFF. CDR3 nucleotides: TGTGCCAGCAGCCTCGCCAGTACGATCTGGAACACCGGGGAGCTGTTTTTT.